Listed below are T cell receptor beta chains from one sample, sequenced in a study of blood T cell repertoires in COVID-19. Assay: immunoSEQ multiplex PCR; the TCRdb copy retains only in-frame clones and omits some. This sample has some 270,000 clones, with 70% to 90% found just once. Sequencing input: PBMCs or T cells enriched from blood (not recorded which). All receptors derive from a woman in her forties or fifties who had been exposed to COVID-19. Both conserved end residues are part of each CDR3. Each record gives: V gene, CDR3 length, J gene, clone size, D gene, CDR3 protein, CDR3 DNA. D genes are given only for firm matches. Clone sizes are given selectively: once, few, many, or a class where the clone is expanded.

v_gene: TRBV2
len: 16
j_gene: TRBJ1-3
abundance: .
d_gene: .
CDR3aa: CASSEMGSPSGNTIYF
CDR3nt: TGTGCCAGCAGTGAAATGGGGAGTCCCTCTGGAAACACCATATATTTT

v_gene: TRBV12-3/TRBV12-4
len: 13
j_gene: TRBJ1-2
abundance: once
d_gene: .
CDR3aa: CASRRTADYGYTF
CDR3nt: TGTGCCAGCAGGAGGACAGCCGACTATGGCTACACCTTC

v_gene: TRBV5-4
len: 15
j_gene: TRBJ1-3
abundance: .
d_gene: .
CDR3aa: CASSPGQYSGNTIYF
CDR3nt: TGTGCCAGCAGCCCTGGACAGTACTCTGGAAACACCATATATTTT

v_gene: TRBV10-3
len: 16
j_gene: TRBJ1-2
abundance: .
d_gene: .
CDR3aa: CAISEGGTSLGYGYTF
CDR3nt: TGTGCCATCAGTGAAGGGGGAACCTCCTTGGGGTATGGCTACACCTTC

v_gene: TRBV27
len: 13
j_gene: TRBJ1-1
abundance: .
d_gene: .
CDR3aa: CASSSAMHTEAFF
CDR3nt: TGTGCCAGCAGTTCCGCGATGCACACTGAAGCTTTCTTT

v_gene: TRBV28
len: 14
j_gene: TRBJ1-1
abundance: many
d_gene: .
CDR3aa: CASYSGGGNTEAFF
CDR3nt: TGTGCCAGTTACTCGGGGGGCGGGAACACTGAAGCTTTCTTT

v_gene: TRBV12-5
len: 14
j_gene: TRBJ2-1
abundance: .
d_gene: .
CDR3aa: CASGLGGELGEQFF
CDR3nt: TGTGCTAGTGGTTTAGGAGGGGAACTAGGTGAGCAGTTCTTC

v_gene: TRBV14
len: 14
j_gene: TRBJ1-4
abundance: once
d_gene: .
CDR3aa: CASSQRRDREKLFF
CDR3nt: TGTGCCAGCAGCCAAAGGCGGGACCGTGAAAAACTGTTTTTT

v_gene: TRBV27
len: 12
j_gene: TRBJ1-5
abundance: .
d_gene: .
CDR3aa: CASGLQDQPQHF
CDR3nt: TGTGCCAGCGGCCTACAGGATCAGCCCCAGCATTTT

v_gene: TRBV6-5
len: 14
j_gene: TRBJ2-2
abundance: .
d_gene: .
CDR3aa: CASTTTSDTGELFF
CDR3nt: TGTGCCAGCACTACGACTTCGGACACCGGGGAGCTGTTTTTT

v_gene: TRBV6-1
len: 13
j_gene: TRBJ1-6
abundance: .
d_gene: .
CDR3aa: CASSEWFSSPLHF
CDR3nt: TGTGCCAGCAGTGAATGGTTTAGTTCACCCCTCCACTTT

v_gene: TRBV18
len: 17
j_gene: TRBJ1-1
abundance: .
d_gene: .
CDR3aa: CASSPFPLAGLNTEAFF
CDR3nt: TGTGCCAGCTCACCATTCCCCCTAGCAGGACTGAACACTGAAGCTTTCTTT

v_gene: TRBV28
len: 15
j_gene: TRBJ1-1
abundance: .
d_gene: .
CDR3aa: CASSLFAGVGTEAFF
CDR3nt: TGTGCCAGCAGTTTATTTGCGGGGGTGGGCACTGAAGCTTTCTTT

v_gene: TRBV9
len: 15
j_gene: TRBJ1-1
abundance: few
d_gene: .
CDR3aa: CASSVVEAWNTEAFF
CDR3nt: TGTGCCAGCAGCGTAGTGGAGGCTTGGAACACTGAAGCTTTCTTT

v_gene: TRBV7-9
len: 16
j_gene: TRBJ2-2
abundance: .
d_gene: .
CDR3aa: CASSPPDGGNTGELFF
CDR3nt: TGTGCCAGCAGCCCGCCGGACGGGGGAAACACCGGGGAGCTGTTTTTT

v_gene: TRBV30
len: 16
j_gene: TRBJ1-3
abundance: .
d_gene: .
CDR3aa: CAWSVGGAITGNTIYF
CDR3nt: TGTGCCTGGAGTGTAGGGGGGGCAATCACTGGAAACACCATATATTTT

v_gene: TRBV2
len: 14
j_gene: TRBJ2-5
abundance: .
d_gene: .
CDR3aa: CASWGQRAQETQYF
CDR3nt: TGTGCCAGCTGGGGGCAGCGCGCCCAAGAGACCCAGTACTTC

v_gene: TRBV29-1
len: 14
j_gene: TRBJ2-3
abundance: .
d_gene: TRBD1
CDR3aa: CSVWTGGLADTQYF
CDR3nt: TGCAGCGTTTGGACAGGGGGACTTGCAGATACGCAGTATTTT

v_gene: TRBV7-2
len: 14
j_gene: TRBJ1-1
abundance: once
d_gene: .
CDR3aa: CASSLRSLNTEAFF
CDR3nt: TGTGCCAGCAGCCTGAGATCCCTGAACACTGAAGCTTTCTTT

v_gene: TRBV15
len: 15
j_gene: TRBJ1-2
abundance: .
d_gene: .
CDR3aa: CATKNSPPSNYGYTF
CDR3nt: TGTGCCACCAAGAACTCCCCTCCGTCGAACTATGGCTACACCTTC

v_gene: TRBV24-1
len: 18
j_gene: TRBJ2-2
abundance: once
d_gene: TRBD2
CDR3aa: CATSPGLAGGPNTGELFF
CDR3nt: TGTGCCACCAGCCCGGGACTAGCGGGGGGTCCGAACACCGGGGAGCTGTTTTTT

v_gene: TRBV6-2/TRBV6-3
len: 16
j_gene: TRBJ2-4
abundance: .
d_gene: TRBD1
CDR3aa: CASSPSRTGVKNIQYF
CDR3nt: TGTGCCAGCAGCCCTTCGAGAACAGGGGTAAAAAACATTCAGTACTTC

v_gene: TRBV6-5
len: 13
j_gene: TRBJ2-5
abundance: .
d_gene: .
CDR3aa: CASTGGFRETQYF
CDR3nt: TGTGCCAGCACCGGAGGTTTCCGGGAGACCCAGTACTTC

v_gene: TRBV19
len: 15
j_gene: TRBJ1-2
abundance: .
d_gene: TRBD1
CDR3aa: CASSAAGQSLYGYTF
CDR3nt: TGTGCCAGTAGTGCCGCGGGACAGTCTCTCTATGGCTACACCTTC

v_gene: TRBV14
len: 16
j_gene: TRBJ1-1
abundance: .
d_gene: .
CDR3aa: CASSQRLPRGDTEAFF
CDR3nt: TGTGCCAGCAGCCAGCGTCTCCCCCGGGGAGACACTGAAGCTTTCTTT

v_gene: TRBV7-9
len: 15
j_gene: TRBJ2-5
abundance: .
d_gene: .
CDR3aa: CASSDRADGGETQYF
CDR3nt: TGTGCCAGCAGCGATCGAGCGGACGGGGGAGAGACCCAGTACTTC

v_gene: TRBV25-1
len: 14
j_gene: TRBJ2-2
abundance: .
d_gene: .
CDR3aa: CASSESLNQGELFF
CDR3nt: TGTGCCAGCAGTGAATCATTGAACCAGGGGGAGCTGTTTTTT

v_gene: TRBV3-1/TRBV3-2
len: 14
j_gene: TRBJ1-3
abundance: .
d_gene: .
CDR3aa: CASSPVRSGNTIYF
CDR3nt: TGTGCCAGCAGCCCGGTCCGCTCTGGAAACACCATATATTTT

v_gene: TRBV5-1
len: 14
j_gene: TRBJ2-2
abundance: .
d_gene: .
CDR3aa: CASSPGRGKGELFF
CDR3nt: TGCGCCAGCAGCCCTGGGCGGGGAAAGGGGGAGCTGTTTTTT

v_gene: TRBV11-2
len: 15
j_gene: TRBJ2-1
abundance: once
d_gene: TRBD2
CDR3aa: CASSVRLAGGNEQFF
CDR3nt: TGTGCCAGCAGCGTTCGACTAGCGGGGGGGAATGAGCAGTTCTTC

v_gene: TRBV11-2
len: 16
j_gene: TRBJ2-5
abundance: .
d_gene: TRBD1
CDR3aa: CASSLGGTGAGETQYF
CDR3nt: TGTGCCAGCAGCTTAGGTGGGACAGGGGCGGGAGAGACCCAGTACTTC

v_gene: TRBV4-1
len: 18
j_gene: TRBJ2-1
abundance: .
d_gene: .
CDR3aa: CASSQVTMGLLNYNEQFF
CDR3nt: TGCGCCAGCAGCCAAGTTACAATGGGACTGCTAAACTACAATGAGCAGTTCTTC

v_gene: TRBV6-4
len: 13
j_gene: TRBJ2-2
abundance: .
d_gene: .
CDR3aa: CASSAHSTGELFF
CDR3nt: TGTGCCAGCAGTGCGCACTCCACCGGGGAGCTGTTTTTT

v_gene: TRBV6-5
len: 15
j_gene: TRBJ2-7
abundance: .
d_gene: TRBD1
CDR3aa: CASDAMDRGRYEQYF
CDR3nt: TGTGCCAGCGATGCGATGGACAGGGGAAGGTACGAGCAGTACTTC

v_gene: TRBV9
len: 14
j_gene: TRBJ1-1
abundance: .
d_gene: TRBD1
CDR3aa: CASSVKGANTEAFF
CDR3nt: TGTGCCAGCAGCGTAAAGGGGGCTAACACTGAAGCTTTCTTT

v_gene: TRBV11-3
len: 13
j_gene: TRBJ1-1
abundance: once
d_gene: .
CDR3aa: CASSSTAGAEAFF
CDR3nt: TGTGCCAGCAGCTCTACAGCCGGGGCTGAAGCTTTCTTT

v_gene: TRBV5-6
len: 14
j_gene: TRBJ1-1
abundance: .
d_gene: .
CDR3aa: CASSLEVGRGEAFF
CDR3nt: TGTGCCAGCAGCTTGGAGGTCGGGAGGGGTGAAGCTTTCTTT